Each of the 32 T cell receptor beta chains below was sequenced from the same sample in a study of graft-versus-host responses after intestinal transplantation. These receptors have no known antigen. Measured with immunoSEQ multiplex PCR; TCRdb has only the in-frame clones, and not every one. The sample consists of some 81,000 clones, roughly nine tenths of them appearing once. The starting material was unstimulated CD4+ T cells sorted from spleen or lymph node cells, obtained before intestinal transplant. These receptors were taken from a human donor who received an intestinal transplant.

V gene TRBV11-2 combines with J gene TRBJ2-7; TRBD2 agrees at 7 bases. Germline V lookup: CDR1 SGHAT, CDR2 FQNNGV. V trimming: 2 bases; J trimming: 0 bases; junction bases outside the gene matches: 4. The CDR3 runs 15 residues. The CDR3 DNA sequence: TGTGCCAGCAGCTTACGCGCTAGCGGCTCCTACGAGCAGTACTTC. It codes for CASSLRASGSYEQYF.

The CDR3 loop reads CASSLLGRINGYTF. The CDR3 DNA reads as TGTGCCAGCAGCTTATTGGGCAGAATAAATGGCTACACCTTC. The rearrangement joins TRBV7-2 to TRBJ1-2, with unresolved D. The V end lost 2 bases, the J end lost 6 bases, and 13 bases lay between the germline ends. The CDR3 runs to 14 residues. Germline CDR1 is SGHTA and CDR2 is FQGNSA.

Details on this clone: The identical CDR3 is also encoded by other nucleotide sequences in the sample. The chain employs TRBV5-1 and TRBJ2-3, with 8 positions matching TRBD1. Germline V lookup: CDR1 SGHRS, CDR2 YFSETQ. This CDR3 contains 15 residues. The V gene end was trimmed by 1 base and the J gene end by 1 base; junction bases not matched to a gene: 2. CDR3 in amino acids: CASSLQGAGTDTQYF. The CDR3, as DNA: TGCGCCAGCAGCTTGCAGGGGGCGGGCACAGATACGCAGTATTTT.

For the CDR3, the DNA is TGTGCCAGTAGTGGGCTAGGTTACGGGAACACTCAAGAGACCCAGTACTTC. It translates to CASSGLGYGNTQETQYF. The rearrangement uses TRBV19 and TRBJ2-5, with a possible D match to TRBD2 (5 bases). The CDR3 consists of 17 residues. Per the germline V gene, CDR1 is LNHDA and CDR2 is SQIVND (reference sequence). Trimming took 5 bases from V and 2 from J, leaving 21 bases between them.

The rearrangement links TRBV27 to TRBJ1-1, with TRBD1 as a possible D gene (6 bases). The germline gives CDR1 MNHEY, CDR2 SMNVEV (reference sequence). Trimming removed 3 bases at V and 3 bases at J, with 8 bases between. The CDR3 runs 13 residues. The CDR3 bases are TGTGCCAGCAGTTTTGGACAGTACACTGAAGCTTTCTTT. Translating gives CASSFGQYTEAFF.

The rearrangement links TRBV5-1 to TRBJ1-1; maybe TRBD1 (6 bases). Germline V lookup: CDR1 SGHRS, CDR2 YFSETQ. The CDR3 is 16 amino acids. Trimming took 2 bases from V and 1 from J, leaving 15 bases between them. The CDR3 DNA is TGCGCCAGCAGCTTATTGCCGGGACACAGGAACACTGAAGCTTTCTTT. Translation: CASSLLPGHRNTEAFF. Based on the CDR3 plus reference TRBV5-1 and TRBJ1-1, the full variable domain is KAGVTQTPRYLIKTRGQQVTLSCSPISGHRSVSWYQQTPGQGLQFLFEYFSETQRNKGNFPGRFSGRQFSNSRSEMNVSTLELGDSALYLCASSLLPGHRNTEAFFGQGTRLTVV.

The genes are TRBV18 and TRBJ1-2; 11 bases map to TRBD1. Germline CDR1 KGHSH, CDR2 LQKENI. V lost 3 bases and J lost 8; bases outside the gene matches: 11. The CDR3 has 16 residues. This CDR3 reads CASSPPGTGGIGGYTF. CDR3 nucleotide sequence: TGTGCCAGCTCACCGCCCGGGACAGGGGGAATCGGGGGCTACACCTTC.

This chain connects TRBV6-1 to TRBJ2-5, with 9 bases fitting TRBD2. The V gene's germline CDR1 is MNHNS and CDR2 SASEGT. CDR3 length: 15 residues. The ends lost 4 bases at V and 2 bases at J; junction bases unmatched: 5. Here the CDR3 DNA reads TGTGCCAGCAGTGTGGGTAGCGGGGGACAAGAGACCCAGTACTTC. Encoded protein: CASSVGSGGQETQYF.

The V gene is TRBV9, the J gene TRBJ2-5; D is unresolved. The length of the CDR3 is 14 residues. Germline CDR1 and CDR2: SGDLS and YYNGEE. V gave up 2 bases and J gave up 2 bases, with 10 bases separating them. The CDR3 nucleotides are TGTGCCAGCAGCGTGTCCGTATTACAAGAGACCCAGTACTTC. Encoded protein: CASSVSVLQETQYF.

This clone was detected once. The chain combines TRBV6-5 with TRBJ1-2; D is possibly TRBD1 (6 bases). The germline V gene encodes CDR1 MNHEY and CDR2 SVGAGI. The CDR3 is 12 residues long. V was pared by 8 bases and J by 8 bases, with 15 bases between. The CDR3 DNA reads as TGTGCCAGCTCCGGGGGGGCGTACGGCTACACCTTC. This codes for CASSGGAYGYTF.

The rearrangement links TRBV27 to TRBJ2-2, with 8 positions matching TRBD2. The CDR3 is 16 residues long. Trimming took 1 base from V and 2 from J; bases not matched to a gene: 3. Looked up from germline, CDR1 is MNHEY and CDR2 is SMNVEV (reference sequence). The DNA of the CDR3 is TGTGCCAGCAGTTTATATGCGGGAGGAAACACCGGGGAGCTGTTTTTT. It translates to CASSLYAGGNTGELFF.

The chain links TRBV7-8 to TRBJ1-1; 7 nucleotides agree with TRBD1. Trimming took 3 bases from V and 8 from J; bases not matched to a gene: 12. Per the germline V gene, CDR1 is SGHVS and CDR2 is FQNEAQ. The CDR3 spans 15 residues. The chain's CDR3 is CASSFHRTGGLEAFF. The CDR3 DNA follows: TGTGCCAGCAGCTTTCATAGGACAGGAGGTTTAGAAGCTTTCTTT.

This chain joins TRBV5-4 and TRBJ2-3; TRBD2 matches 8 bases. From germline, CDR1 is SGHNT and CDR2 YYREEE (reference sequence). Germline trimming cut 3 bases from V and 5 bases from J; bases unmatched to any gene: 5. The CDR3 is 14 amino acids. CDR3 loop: CASSSRAGEDTQYF. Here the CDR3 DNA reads TGTGCCAGCAGCTCAAGAGCGGGGGAAGATACGCAGTATTTT.

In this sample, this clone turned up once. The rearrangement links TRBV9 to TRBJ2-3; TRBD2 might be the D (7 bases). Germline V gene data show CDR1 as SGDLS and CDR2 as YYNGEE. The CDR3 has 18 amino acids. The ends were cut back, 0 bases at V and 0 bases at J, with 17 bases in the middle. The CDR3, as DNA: TGTGCCAGCAGCGTAGGCCGGGGGGCCGACACTAGCACAGATACGCAGTATTTT. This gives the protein CASSVGRGADTSTDTQYF.

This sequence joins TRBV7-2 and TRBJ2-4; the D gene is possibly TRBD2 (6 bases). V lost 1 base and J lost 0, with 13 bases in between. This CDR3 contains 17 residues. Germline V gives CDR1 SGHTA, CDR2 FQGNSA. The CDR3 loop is CASSLVGGAGAKNIQYF. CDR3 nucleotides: TGTGCCAGCAGCTTAGTAGGAGGGGCAGGAGCCAAAAACATTCAGTACTTC.

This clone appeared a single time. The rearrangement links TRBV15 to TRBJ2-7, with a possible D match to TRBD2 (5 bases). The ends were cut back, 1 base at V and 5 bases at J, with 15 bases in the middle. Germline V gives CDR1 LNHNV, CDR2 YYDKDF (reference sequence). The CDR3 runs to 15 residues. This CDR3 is CATSRVRTGPDEQYF. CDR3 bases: TGTGCCACCAGCAGAGTCAGGACTGGTCCCGACGAGCAGTACTTC.

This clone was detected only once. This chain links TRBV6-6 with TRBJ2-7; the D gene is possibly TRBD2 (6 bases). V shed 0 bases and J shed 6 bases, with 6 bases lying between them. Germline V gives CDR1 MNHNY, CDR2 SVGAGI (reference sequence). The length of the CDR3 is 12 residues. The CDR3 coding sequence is TGTGCCAGCAGTTACTCGGAGGGCGAGCAGTACTTC. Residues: CASSYSEGEQYF.

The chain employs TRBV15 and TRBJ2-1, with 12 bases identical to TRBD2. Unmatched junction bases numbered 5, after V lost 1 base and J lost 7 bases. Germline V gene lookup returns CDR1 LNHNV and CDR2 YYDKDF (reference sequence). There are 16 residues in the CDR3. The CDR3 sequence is CATSRGLAGERNEQFF. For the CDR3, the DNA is TGTGCCACCAGCAGAGGACTAGCGGGAGAGAGGAATGAGCAGTTCTTC.

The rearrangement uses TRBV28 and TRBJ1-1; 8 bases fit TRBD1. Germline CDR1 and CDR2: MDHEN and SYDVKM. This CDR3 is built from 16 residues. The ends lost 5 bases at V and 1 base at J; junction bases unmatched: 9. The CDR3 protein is CASSHGGTGQNTEAFF. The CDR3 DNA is TGTGCCAGCAGTCACGGGGGGACAGGACAGAACACTGAAGCTTTCTTT.

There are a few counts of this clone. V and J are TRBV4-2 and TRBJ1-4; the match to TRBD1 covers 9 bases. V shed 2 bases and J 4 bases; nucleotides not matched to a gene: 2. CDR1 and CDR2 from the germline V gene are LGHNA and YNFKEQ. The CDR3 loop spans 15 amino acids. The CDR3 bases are TGTGCCAGCAGCCAAACGGGACAGGGTAATGAAAAACTGTTTTTT. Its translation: CASSQTGQGNEKLFF.

The CDR3 sequence is CAWSVRRTSGSTDTQYF. The CDR3 coding sequence is TGTGCCTGGAGTGTACGAAGGACTAGCGGGAGCACAGATACGCAGTATTTT. The V gene is TRBV30, the J gene TRBJ2-3, with TRBD2 matching over 11 bases. Germline loops: CDR1 GTSNPN, CDR2 SVGIG (reference sequence). The CDR3 sequence is 17 residues long. The ends lost 0 bases at V and 0 bases at J; junction bases unmatched: 5.

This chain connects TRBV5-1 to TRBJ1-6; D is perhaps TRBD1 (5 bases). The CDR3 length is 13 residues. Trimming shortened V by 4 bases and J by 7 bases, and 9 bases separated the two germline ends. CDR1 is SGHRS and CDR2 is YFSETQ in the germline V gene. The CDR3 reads CASSTGGNSPLHF. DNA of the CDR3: TGCGCCAGCAGCACGGGGGGGAATTCACCCCTCCACTTT.

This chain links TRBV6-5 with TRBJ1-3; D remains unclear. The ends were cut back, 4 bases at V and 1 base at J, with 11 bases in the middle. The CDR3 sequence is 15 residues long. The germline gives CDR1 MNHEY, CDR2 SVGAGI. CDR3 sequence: CASSSSGSSGNTIYF. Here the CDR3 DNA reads TGTGCCAGCAGTTCTAGCGGGTCGTCTGGAAACACCATATATTTT.

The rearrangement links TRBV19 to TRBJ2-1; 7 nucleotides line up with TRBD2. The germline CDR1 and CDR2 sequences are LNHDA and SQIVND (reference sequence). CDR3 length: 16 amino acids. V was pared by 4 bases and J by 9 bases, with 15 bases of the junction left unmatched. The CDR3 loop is CASSRAGGSFKGEQFF. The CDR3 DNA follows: TGTGCCAGTAGTAGGGCAGGCGGGAGCTTCAAGGGTGAGCAGTTCTTC. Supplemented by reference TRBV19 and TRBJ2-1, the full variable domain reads DGGITQSPKYLFRKEGQNVTLSCEQNLNHDAMYWYRQDPGQGLRLIYYSQIVNDFQKGDIAEGYSVSREKKESFPLTVTSAQKNPTAFYLCASSRAGGSFKGEQFFGPGTRLTVL.

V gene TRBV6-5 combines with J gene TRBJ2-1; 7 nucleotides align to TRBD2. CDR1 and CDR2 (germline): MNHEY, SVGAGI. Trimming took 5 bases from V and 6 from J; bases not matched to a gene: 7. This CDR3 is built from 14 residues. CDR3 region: CASSPWGGTNEQFF. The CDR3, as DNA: TGTGCCAGCAGTCCCTGGGGAGGGACCAATGAGCAGTTCTTC.

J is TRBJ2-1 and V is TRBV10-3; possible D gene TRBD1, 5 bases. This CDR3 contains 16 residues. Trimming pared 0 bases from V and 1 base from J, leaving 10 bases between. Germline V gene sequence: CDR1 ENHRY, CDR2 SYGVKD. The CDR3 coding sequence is TGTGCCATCAGTGAGTCGACAAGGGGTTCCTACAATGAGCAGTTCTTC. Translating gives CAISESTRGSYNEQFF.

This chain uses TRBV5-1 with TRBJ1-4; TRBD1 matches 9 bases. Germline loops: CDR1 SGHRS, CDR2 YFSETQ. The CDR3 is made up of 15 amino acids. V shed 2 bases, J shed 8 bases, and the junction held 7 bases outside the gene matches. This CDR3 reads CASSFGDRENEKLFF. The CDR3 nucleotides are TGCGCCAGCAGCTTTGGGGACAGGGAAAACGAAAAACTGTTTTTT.

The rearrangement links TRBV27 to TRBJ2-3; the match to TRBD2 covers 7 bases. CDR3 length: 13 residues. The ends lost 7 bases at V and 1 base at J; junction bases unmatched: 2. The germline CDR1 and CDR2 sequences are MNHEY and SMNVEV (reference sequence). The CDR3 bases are TGTGCCAGCAAAACTAGCGGCACAGATACGCAGTATTTT. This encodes CASKTSGTDTQYF.

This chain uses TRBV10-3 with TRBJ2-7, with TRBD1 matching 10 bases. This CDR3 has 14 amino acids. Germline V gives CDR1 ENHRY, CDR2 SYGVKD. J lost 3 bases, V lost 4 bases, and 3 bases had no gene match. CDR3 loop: CAISAGQGRYEQYF. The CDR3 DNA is TGTGCCATCAGTGCGGGACAGGGGCGCTACGAGCAGTACTTC.

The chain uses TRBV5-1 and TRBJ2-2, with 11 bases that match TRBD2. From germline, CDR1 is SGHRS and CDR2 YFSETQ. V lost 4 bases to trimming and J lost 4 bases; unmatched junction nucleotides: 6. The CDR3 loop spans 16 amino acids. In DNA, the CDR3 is TGCGCCAGCAGCCTCTTGACTAGCGGGACCACCGGGGAGCTGTTTTTT. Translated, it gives CASSLLTSGTTGELFF.

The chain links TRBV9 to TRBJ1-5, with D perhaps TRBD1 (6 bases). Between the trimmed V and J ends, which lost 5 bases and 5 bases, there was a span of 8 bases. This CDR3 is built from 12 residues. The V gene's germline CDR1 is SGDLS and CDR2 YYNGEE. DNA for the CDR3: TGTGCCAGCAGTTCAGGGGATCAGCCCCAGCATTTT. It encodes CASSSGDQPQHF.

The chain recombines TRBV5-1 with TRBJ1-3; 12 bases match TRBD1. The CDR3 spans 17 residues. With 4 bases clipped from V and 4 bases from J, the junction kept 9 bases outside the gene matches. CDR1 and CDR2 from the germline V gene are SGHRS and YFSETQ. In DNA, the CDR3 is TGCGCCAGCAGCAGAAGTATTGGGACAGGGGGCGGAAACACCATATATTTT. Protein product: CASSRSIGTGGGNTIYF.